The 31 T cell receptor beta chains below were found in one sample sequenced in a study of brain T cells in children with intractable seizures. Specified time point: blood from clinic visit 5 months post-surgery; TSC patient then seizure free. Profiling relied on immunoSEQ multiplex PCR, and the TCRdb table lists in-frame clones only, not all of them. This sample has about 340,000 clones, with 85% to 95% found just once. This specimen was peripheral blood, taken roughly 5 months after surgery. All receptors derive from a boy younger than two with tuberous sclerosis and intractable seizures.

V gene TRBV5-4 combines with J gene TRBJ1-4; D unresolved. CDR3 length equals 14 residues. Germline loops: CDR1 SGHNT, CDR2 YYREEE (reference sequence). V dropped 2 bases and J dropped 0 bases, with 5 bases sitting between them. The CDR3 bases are TGTGCCAGCAGCTTCGGGGCAACTAATGAAAAACTGTTTTTT. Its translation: CASSFGATNEKLFF.

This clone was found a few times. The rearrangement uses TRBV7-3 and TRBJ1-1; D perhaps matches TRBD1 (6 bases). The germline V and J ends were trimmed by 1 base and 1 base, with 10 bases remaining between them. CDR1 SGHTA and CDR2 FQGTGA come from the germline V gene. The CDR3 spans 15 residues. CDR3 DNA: TGTGCCAGCAGCTTAAGGAGACAGGCGAACACTGAAGCTTTCTTT. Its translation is CASSLRRQANTEAFF.

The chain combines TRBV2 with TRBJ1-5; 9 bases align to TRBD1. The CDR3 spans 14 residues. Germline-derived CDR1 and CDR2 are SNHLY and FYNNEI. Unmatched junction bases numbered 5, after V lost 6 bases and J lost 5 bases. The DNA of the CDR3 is TGTGCCAGCAGCCGGGACAGGGACGATCAGCCCCAGCATTTT. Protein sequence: CASSRDRDDQPQHF.

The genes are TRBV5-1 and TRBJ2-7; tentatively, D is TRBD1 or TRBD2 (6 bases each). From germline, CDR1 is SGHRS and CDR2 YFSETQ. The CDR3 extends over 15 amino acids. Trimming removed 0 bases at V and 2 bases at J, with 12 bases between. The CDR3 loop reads CASSLVGGSTYEQYF. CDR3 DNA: TGCGCCAGCAGCTTGGTCGGGGGCTCTACCTACGAGCAGTACTTC.

CDR3 coding DNA: TGTGCTAGTGGCCGGACAGGCCCCACCGGGGAGCTGTTTTTT. This gives the protein CASGRTGPTGELFF. The chain joins TRBV12-5 to TRBJ2-2; 7 bases fit TRBD1. The CDR3 consists of 14 residues. Germline V lookup: CDR1 LGHNT, CDR2 FRNRAP. Trimming removed 6 bases from V and 4 bases from J; junction bases left unmatched: 5. Filled out from reference TRBV12-5 and TRBJ2-2, the complete variable domain reads DARVTQTPRHKVTEMGQEVTMRCQPILGHNTVFWYRQTMMQGLELLAYFRNRAPLDDSGMPKDRFSAEMPDATLATLKIQPSEPRDSAVYFCASGRTGPTGELFFGEGSRLTVL.

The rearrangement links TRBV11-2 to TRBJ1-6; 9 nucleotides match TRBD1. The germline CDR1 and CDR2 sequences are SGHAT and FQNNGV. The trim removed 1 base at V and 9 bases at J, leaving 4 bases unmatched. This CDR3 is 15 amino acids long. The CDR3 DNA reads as TGTGCCAGCAGCTTAGGTCCGACAGGGGGTTCACCCCTCCACTTT. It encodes CASSLGPTGGSPLHF.

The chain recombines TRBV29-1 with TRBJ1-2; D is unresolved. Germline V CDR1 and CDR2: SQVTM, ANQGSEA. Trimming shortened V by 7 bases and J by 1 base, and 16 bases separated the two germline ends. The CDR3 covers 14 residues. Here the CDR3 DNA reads TGCAGCGCTCCGACCGGGTCGGGTAACTATGGCTACACCTTC. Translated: CSAPTGSGNYGYTF.

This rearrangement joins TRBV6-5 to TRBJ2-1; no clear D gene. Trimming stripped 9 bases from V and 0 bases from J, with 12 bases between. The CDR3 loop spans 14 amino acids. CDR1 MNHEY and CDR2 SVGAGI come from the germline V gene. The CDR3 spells CARYRRRSYNEQFF. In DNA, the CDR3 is TGTGCCAGATACCGTAGACGCTCCTACAATGAGCAGTTCTTC.

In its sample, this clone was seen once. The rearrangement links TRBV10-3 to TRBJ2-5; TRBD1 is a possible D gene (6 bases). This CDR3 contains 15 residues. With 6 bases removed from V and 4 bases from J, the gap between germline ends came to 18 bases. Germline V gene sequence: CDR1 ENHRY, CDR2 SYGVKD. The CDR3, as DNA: TGTGCCATCAGCCGGGGCAGGGGCGCTGCAGAGACCCAGTACTTC. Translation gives CAISRGRGAAETQYF.

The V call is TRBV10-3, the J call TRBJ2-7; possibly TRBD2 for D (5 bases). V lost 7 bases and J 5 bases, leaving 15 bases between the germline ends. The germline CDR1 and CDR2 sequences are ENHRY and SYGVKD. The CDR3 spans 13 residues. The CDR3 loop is CAITPGNGNEQYF. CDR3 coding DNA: TGTGCCATCACTCCGGGGAACGGCAACGAGCAGTACTTC.

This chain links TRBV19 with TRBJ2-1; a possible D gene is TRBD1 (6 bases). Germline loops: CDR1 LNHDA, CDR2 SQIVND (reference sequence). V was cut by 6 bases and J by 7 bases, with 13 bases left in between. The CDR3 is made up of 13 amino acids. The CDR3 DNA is TGTGCCAGTAGGGGGACATACGGGAATGAGCAGTTCTTC. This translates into CASRGTYGNEQFF.

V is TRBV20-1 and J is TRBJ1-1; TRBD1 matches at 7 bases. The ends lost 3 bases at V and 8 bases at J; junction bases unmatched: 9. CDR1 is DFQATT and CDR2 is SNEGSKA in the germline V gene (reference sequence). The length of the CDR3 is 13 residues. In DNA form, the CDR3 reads TGCAGTGCTAGTTTACAGGGGCTAGCCGAAGCTTTCTTT. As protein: CSASLQGLAEAFF.

CDR3 bases: TGTGCCAGCAGCCAATTTAGCGGGGGGGCCTTCTACGAGCAGTACTTC. Amino acid sequence: CASSQFSGGAFYEQYF. This chain links TRBV4-2 with TRBJ2-7; 11 bases line up with TRBD2. V dropped 2 bases and J dropped 3; count of bases not matched to a gene: 6. The germline V gene has CDR1 LGHNA and CDR2 YNFKEQ. CDR3 length: 16 amino acids.

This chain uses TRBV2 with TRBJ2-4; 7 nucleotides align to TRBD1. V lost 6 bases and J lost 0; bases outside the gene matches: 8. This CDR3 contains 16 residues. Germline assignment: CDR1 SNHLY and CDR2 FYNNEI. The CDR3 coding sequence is TGTGCCAGCAGAAAGGGGGCAGACCTAGCCAAAAACATTCAGTACTTC. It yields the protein CASRKGADLAKNIQYF.

The DNA of the CDR3 is TGTGCCAGCAGCCCCCCGCGTGAGGGTACGCAGTATTTT. It yields the protein CASSPPREGTQYF. The rearrangement links TRBV7-2 to TRBJ2-3; a possible D gene is TRBD2 (5 bases). The CDR3 totals 13 residues. The germline V gene encodes CDR1 SGHTA and CDR2 FQGNSA. The V end was cut by 5 bases, the J end by 8 bases, with 14 bases between.

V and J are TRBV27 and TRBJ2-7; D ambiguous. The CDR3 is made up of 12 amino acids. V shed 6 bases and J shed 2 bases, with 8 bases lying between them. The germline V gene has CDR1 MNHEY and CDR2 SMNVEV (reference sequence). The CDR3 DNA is TGTGCCAGCAGCATAAGAACCTACGAGCAGTACTTC. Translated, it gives CASSIRTYEQYF.

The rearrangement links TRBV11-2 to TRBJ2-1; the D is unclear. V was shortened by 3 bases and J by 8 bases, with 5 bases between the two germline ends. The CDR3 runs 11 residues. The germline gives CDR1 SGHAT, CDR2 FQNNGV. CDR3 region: CASSFLDEQFF. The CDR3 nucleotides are TGTGCCAGCAGCTTTCTGGATGAGCAGTTCTTC.

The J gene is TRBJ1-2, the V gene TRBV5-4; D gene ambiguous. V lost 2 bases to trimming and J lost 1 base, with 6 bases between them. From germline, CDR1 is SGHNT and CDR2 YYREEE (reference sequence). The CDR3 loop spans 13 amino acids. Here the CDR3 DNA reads TGTGCCAGCAGCTTTAACCGTAACTATGGCTACACCTTC. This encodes CASSFNRNYGYTF.

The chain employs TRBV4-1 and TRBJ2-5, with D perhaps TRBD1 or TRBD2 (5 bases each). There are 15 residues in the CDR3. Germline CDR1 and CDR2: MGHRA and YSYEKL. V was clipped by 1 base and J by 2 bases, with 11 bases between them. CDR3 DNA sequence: TGCGCCAGCAGCCAAGGAGGGGCAGTACAAGAGACCCAGTACTTC. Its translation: CASSQGGAVQETQYF.

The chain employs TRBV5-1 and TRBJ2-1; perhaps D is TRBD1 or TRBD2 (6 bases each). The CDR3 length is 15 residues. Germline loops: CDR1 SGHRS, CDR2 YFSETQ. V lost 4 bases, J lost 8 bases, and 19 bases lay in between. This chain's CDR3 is CASSPSRWGADEQFF. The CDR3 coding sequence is TGCGCCAGCAGCCCGAGCCGGTGGGGGGCCGATGAGCAGTTCTTC.

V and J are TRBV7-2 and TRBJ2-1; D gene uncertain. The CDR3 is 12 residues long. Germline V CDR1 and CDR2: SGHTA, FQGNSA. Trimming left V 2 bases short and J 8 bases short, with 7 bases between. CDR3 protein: CASSLFSDEQFF. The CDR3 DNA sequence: TGTGCCAGCAGCTTATTCTCCGATGAGCAGTTCTTC.

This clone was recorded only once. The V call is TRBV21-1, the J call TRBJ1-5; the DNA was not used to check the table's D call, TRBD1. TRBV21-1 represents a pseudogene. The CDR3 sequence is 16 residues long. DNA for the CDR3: TGTGCCAGCAGAAGAGGAGACACGGGACACCGTTTTCCCCAGCATTTT. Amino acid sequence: CASRRGDTGHRFPQHF.

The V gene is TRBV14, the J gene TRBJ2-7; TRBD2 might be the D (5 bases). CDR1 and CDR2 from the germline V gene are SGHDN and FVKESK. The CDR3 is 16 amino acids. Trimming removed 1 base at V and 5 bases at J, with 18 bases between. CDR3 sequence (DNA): TGTGCCAGCAGCCAAGCCCCAGGAATCCCGCGGGACGAGCAGTACTTC. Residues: CASSQAPGIPRDEQYF.

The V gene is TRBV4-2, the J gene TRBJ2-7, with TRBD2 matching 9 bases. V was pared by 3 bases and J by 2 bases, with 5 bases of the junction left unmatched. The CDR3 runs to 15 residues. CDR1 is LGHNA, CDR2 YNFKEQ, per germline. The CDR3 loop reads CASSQRLADPYEQYF. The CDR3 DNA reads TGTGCCAGCAGCCAGCGACTAGCGGATCCCTACGAGCAGTACTTC.

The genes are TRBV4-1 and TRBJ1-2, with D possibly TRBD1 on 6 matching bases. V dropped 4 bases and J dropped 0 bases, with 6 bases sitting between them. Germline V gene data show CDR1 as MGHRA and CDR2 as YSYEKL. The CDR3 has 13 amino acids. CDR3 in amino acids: CASSRDTNYGYTF. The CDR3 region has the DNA TGCGCCAGCAGCCGGGACACTAACTATGGCTACACCTTC.

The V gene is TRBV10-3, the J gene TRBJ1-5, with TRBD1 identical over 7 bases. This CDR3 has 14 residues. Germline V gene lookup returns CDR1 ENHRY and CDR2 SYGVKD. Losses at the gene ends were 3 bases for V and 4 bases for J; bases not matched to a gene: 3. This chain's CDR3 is CAISEGTENQPQHF. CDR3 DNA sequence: TGTGCCATCAGTGAAGGGACAGAAAATCAGCCCCAGCATTTT.

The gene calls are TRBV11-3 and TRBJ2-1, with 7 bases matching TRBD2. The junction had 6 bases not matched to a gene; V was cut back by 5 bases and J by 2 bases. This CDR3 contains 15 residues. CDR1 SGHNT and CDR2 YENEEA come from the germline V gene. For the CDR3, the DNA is TGTGCCAGCAGCCCCAGCGGGATAACCTACAATGAGCAGTTCTTC. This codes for CASSPSGITYNEQFF. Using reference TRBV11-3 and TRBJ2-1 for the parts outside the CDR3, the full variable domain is EAGVVQSPRYKIIEKKQPVAFWCNPISGHNTLYWYLQNLGQGPELLIRYENEEAVDDSQLPKDRFSAERLKGVDSTLKIQPAELGDSAVYLCASSPSGITYNEQFFGPGTRLTVL.

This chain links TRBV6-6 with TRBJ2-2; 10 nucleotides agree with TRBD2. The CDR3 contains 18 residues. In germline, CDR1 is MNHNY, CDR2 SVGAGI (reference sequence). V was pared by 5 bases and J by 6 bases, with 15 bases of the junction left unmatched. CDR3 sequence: CASSPLGASGSMAGELFF. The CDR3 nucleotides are TGTGCCAGCAGTCCCCTTGGGGCTAGCGGGAGCATGGCCGGGGAGCTGTTTTTT.

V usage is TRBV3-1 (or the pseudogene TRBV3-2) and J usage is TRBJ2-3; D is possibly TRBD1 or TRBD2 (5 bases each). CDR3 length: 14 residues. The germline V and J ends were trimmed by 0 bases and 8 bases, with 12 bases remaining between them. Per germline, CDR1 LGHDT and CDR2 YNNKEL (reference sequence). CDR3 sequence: CASSQEGARGTQYF. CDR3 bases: TGTGCCAGCAGCCAAGAAGGGGCCCGGGGTACGCAGTATTTT.

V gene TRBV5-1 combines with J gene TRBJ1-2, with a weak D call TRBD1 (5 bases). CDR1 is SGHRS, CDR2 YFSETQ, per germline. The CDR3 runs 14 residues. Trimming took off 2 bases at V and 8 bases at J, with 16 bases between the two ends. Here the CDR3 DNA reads TGCGCCAGCAGCTTCCTAGGGGAGGGTAAGGGCTACACCTTC. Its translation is CASSFLGEGKGYTF.

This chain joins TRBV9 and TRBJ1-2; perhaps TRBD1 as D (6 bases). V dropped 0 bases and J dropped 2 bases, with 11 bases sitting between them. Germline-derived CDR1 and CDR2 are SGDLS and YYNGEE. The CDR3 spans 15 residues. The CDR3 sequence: CASSVADSPNYGYTF. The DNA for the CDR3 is TGTGCCAGCAGCGTAGCGGACAGTCCAAACTATGGCTACACCTTC.